The clone carrying this TCR beta chain has at least ten counts. The target antigen is unknown. The CDR3 has 14 residues. Germline V gene lookup returns CDR1 MNHEY and CDR2 SMNVEV (reference sequence). V lost 1 base and J 2 bases, leaving 8 bases between the germline ends. The record originates from a study of molecular identifiers for immune sequencing clone quantification. For bulk TCR libraries, previously described methods and listed TCR primers were used. TCRdb ran MiXCR on the PCR reads and lists one entry per CDR3 protein. The sample has about 640,000 distinct CDR3 sequences; 20% are singletons. Sorted inputs of about 20,000 to 1,000,000 cells, with 10%, 30% or 50% RNA, yielded naive CD8 libraries. Study conclusions and caveats: Beyond 20 RNA copies, clones held over 97% of effector molecules, compared with under 1% in naive cells. Molecules of identical TCR sharing a barcode could underestimate highly expanded clone sizes.

The origin of this receptor is a human donor in good health. Some libraries in this study had Jurkat cell RNA spiked in. Sample: naive CD8+ T cells from blood, with Jurkat cell RNA spiked in. Subset: FACS-sorted CD8+CD4-CCR7+CD45RA+ naive T cells. V and J are TRBV27 and TRBJ1-1; D gene uncertain. This chain's CDR3 is CASSLYASNTEAFF. CDR3 in DNA: TGTGCCAGCAGTTTATATGCATCCAACACTGAAGCTTTCTTT.